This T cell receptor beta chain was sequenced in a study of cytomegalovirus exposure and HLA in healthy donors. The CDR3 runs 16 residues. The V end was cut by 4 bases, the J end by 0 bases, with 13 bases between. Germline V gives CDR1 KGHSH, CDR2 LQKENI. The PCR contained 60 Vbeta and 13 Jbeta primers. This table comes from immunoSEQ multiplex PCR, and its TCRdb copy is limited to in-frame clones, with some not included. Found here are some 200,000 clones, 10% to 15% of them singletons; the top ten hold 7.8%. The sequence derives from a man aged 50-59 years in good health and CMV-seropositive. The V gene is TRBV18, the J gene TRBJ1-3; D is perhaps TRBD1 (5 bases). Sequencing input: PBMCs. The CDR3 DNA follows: TGTGCCAGCTCACTTCTAGAGACAGCCTCTGGAAACACCATATATTTT. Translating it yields CASSLLETASGNTIYF.